Listed below are T cell receptor beta chains from one sample, sequenced in a study of shared clonotypes between healthy human individuals. The repertoire was sequenced with immunoSEQ multiplex PCR; TCRdb's copy has only in-frame clones and lacks some. The repertoire holds more than 550,000 clones, with around 92% as singletons. The material sequenced was naive CD8+ T cells sorted from blood. The receptor set was obtained from a man between 25 and 39 years old in good health. Each CDR3 is given with its conserved first and last residue. Fields, in order: CDR3 length, J gene, V gene, CDR3 protein.

>15|TRBJ2-7|TRBV4-1
CASSQGGQGIYEQYF
>17|TRBJ2-3|TRBV27
CASSSERQGGPTDTQYF
>13|TRBJ2-3|TRBV6-1
CASRDRGTDTQYF
>15|TRBJ1-5|TRBV5-8
CASRSGQLDDQPQHF
>16|TRBJ2-3|TRBV12-5
CASGLHGTGIPDTQYF
>16|TRBJ2-1|TRBV5-4
CASSLITSGTYNEQFF
>15|TRBJ2-7|TRBV6-1
CASSEDRAGTYEQYF
>15|TRBJ1-4|TRBV7-8
CASSLRGARGEKLFF
>14|TRBJ2-1|TRBV7-9
CASSWAGASDEQFF
>13|TRBJ1-2|TRBV2
CASRQVLNYGYTF